Listed here is a single TCR beta chain. This specimen comes from a study of monozygotic twins with inflammatory bowel disease. TCRdb re-called the 5' RACE reads and shows each CDR3 protein once, DNA omitted. The table for this sample gives approximately 400,000 distinct CDR3 sequences. The germline gives CDR1 SNHLY, CDR2 FYNNEI. This CDR3 region has 14 residues. The TCR sequence derives from a human donor with ulcerative colitis or Crohn's disease, or a healthy co-twin of an affected twin (not recorded which). V usage is TRBV2 and J usage is TRBJ2-5; without DNA, the TCRdb call of TRBD1 cannot be checked. The source material was blood. The CDR3 sequence is CASSADGGGETQYF.